These 2 T cell receptor beta chains share one sample of origin, sequenced in a study of blood T cells in healthy people across ages. It was with a sample-barcoded 5' primer and a J-beta primer mix that a second PCR of about 7 to 12 cycles was run. From the 5' RACE reads, TCRdb called clonotypes with MiXCR, one entry per CDR3 protein. The sample shows some 760,000 distinct CDR3 sequences, 25% of them seen only once. The sample was also reused in another study, on T cells of mothers and their children.

The specimen was blood. All receptors derive from a boy younger than 18 in good health.

This chain uses TRBV19 with TRBJ2-3, with D perhaps matching TRBD1 (5 bases). CDR1 and CDR2 from the germline V gene are LNHDA and SQIVND (reference sequence). There are 15 residues in the CDR3. Trimming stripped 1 base from V and 1 base from J, with 9 bases between. The CDR3 spells CASSIAEGGTDTQYF. The CDR3 DNA sequence: TGTGCCAGTAGTATAGCAGAAGGGGGCACAGATACGCAGTATTTT.

CDR3 bases: TGTGCCAGCAGACCAGGGGGTGCCTACGAGCAGTACTTC. Encoded protein: CASRPGGAYEQYF. This chain links TRBV7-2 with TRBJ2-7; TRBD1 agrees at 7 bases. Germline loops: CDR1 SGHTA, CDR2 FQGNSA. The CDR3 consists of 13 residues. Trimming cost V 6 bases and J 2 bases; bases outside gene matches: 4.